This TCR beta chain was documented in a study of T cell repertoires in MIS-A myocarditis. Germline V lookup: CDR1 SGHKS, CDR2 YYEKEE (reference sequence). J gave up 3 bases and V 5 bases, and 5 bases lay outside the gene matches. The CDR3 has 13 residues. The assay was immunoSEQ multiplex PCR, and TCRdb's table has in-frame clones only and misses some. The sample carries about 5,900 clones, about 77% recorded once. The source material was interventricular septum heart tissue obtained at autopsy. V and J are TRBV5-5 and TRBJ2-7; 7 positions agree with TRBD1. This sequence was found in a man younger than 35 with fulminant myocarditis from multisystem inflammatory syndrome in adults (MIS-A) after COVID-19. CDR3 residues: CASRRGQNYEQYF. CDR3 DNA: TGTGCCAGCAGAAGGGGACAGAACTACGAGCAGTACTTC.